This TCR beta chain was sequenced during a study of T cells in Graves' hyperthyroidism and ophthalmopathy (dated 2019 in TCRdb). Background on the whole study: TCR V-J signatures able to tell the groups apart were searched for in a discovery cohort of 100 or so patients, of whom more than 40 had Graves' ophthalmopathy and roughly 57 had stable Graves' hyperthyroidism. Whether ophthalmopathy could be predicted prospectively was tested in an independent validation cohort made up of 18 hyperthyroidism patients plus 17 patients who later progressed to ophthalmopathy. The roughly 100 discovery patients were randomly divided into training and test sets at a 7:3 ratio. In several Graves' hyperthyroidism patients, the study also compared T-cell repertoires from thyroid tissue with T-cell repertoires from blood. Once sampling was done, hyperthyroidism patients were given methimazole at a starting dose of 30 mg daily, whereas ophthalmopathy patients were given high-dose intravenous methylprednisolone. The paper describes TCR Vbeta CDR3 sequencing of 120 to 150 peripheral blood samples, made up of some 42 ophthalmopathy patients, over 70 hyperthyroidism patients and 17 progressor patients. On the study overall, not on this receptor specifically: A 13 V-J signature model separated ophthalmopathy from stable hyperthyroidism, with around 88% sensitivity and 81.08% specificity in cross-validation and 80%/75% in testing. Most expanded thyroid clonotypes (frequency above 0.001) were also detected in blood, suggesting blood repertoires may reflect thyroid immune responses. Sample size was not statistically predetermined, and investigators were not blinded to group allocation. In validation, the model predicted progression to ophthalmopathy with 65% to 71% sensitivity and roughly 75% specificity, a median of 6.5 months before onset.

In regard to this clonotype: This receptor's antigen is unknown. No base quality values were provided; no much bigger clone lies one nucleotide off.

Patients with uncontrolled infections, other autoimmune diseases, pregnancy or lactation were excluded. Diagnoses relied on clinical symptoms, serum thyroxine and TRAb, thyroid ultrasound and orbital computed tomography. Total RNA was extracted using Trizol reagent, and RNA quality was assessed on an Agilent 2100 Bioanalyzer. CDR1 and CDR2, per the germline V gene (reference sequence), are DFQATT and SNEGSKA. The CDR3, cysteine through phenylalanine, is 14 amino acids long. Only the CDR3 DNA is retained, 42 bases long and in frame from the first base. The junction carries 15 bases between V and J, which are trimmed by 3 bases and 5 bases respectively. Amplification of TCR beta CDR3 regions was carried out from RNA transcripts. The TCR CDR3 was subjected to a first round of RT-PCR using the HTBI primer set and the Qiagen OneStep RT-PCR kit. The libraries were constructed in a second round of multiplex PCR and then size-selected and purified. The libraries were sequenced on an Illumina HiSeq2000 using paired-end 100 bp reads. The paper's processing steps were these. Raw data were processed with SOAPnuke, discarding reads with adapters, uncalled bases, mean Phred below 15, or no exact constant-primer or identifier match. COPE v1.2.5 was used to merge high-quality paired reads, and clonotypes were defined as unique nucleotide sequences. MiTCR v1.1 was used to align the clonotypes against IMGT TRBV, TRBD and TRBJ reference segments. The analysis was restricted to V-J combinations with a frequency above 0.0001, which together covered roughly 99% of the repertoires. A TCS score was defined as the ratio of F50 (clonal expansion) to E x V (chaos), with BLOSUM62-based TCRdist applied between CDR3 peptides within each V-J. Welch's t-statistics and random forest reduced approximately 520 V-J features to fewer than 15, which were used in a naive Bayes classifier (R e1071). The similarity between thyroid and blood repertoires was quantified using the Morisita-Horn index. Clones were called with MiXCR by TCRdb after fastp trimmed the public reads at Q25, and only in-frame beta chains were retained. Each CDR3 protein gets just one entry, which takes the most common genes and DNA from the rows behind it. The V and J calls and clone size come from TCRdb's table, not from the authors' own analysis. For this sample there are roughly 570,000 distinct CDR3 sequences; 46% appear just once. Roughly 20% of the sample comes from the top ten.

The clonotype originates from an adult woman with Graves' disease, either hyperthyroidism or ophthalmopathy (not recorded which). The chain employs TRBV20-1 and TRBJ2-3; TRBD2 is perhaps the D gene, given 5 matching bases. What was sequenced was peripheral blood or thyroid tissue (not recorded which). The CDR3 sequence is CSASAGLVGDTQYF. The DNA sequence is as follows: TGCAGTGCTAGCGCGGGTCTAGTAGGAGATACGCAGTATTTT.